Listed below are T cell receptor beta chains from one sample, sequenced in a study of T cell repertoires in cytomegalovirus infection. TCRdb processed the reads anew with MiXCR; each CDR3 protein has one entry. The table has about 530,000 distinct CDR3 sequences, approximately 26% seen once. Sequencing was performed on PBMCs. Receptors originate from a human donor in good health (CMV status not recorded). Some clones in this sample may be carry-over from other donors' samples. Each CDR3 is given with its conserved first and last residue. The D gene is left open where the match is weak. Size tells how often a clone was seen (once, few, many) or the class of an expanded clone, and some rows leave it out.

cdr3_nt cdr3_aa clone_size j_call v_call d_call
TGTGCCAGCAGTGAATTGGGGGGAGGGTCCTACGAGCAGTACTTC CASSELGGGSYEQYF - TRBJ2-7 TRBV25-1 TRBD2
TGTGCCAGCAGCGACAGTTTTAACATTCAGTACTTC CASSDSFNIQYF - TRBJ2-4 TRBV7-9 -
TGTGCCAGCAGTTACCTCCCGGACAGGGGTCAGACTGAAGCTTTCTTT CASSYLPDRGQTEAFF many TRBJ1-1 TRBV6-2/TRBV6-3 TRBD1
TGTGCCAGCAGTTTTCCCCTAGGGAGATCGAACACTGAAGCTTTCTTT CASSFPLGRSNTEAFF - TRBJ1-1 TRBV28 -
TGTGCCAGCAGCCAAGAGTCGGCGGTACTCTCCTACGAGCAGTACTTC CASSQESAVLSYEQYF - TRBJ2-7 TRBV4-2 -
TGTGCCAGCAGCTCATACGGGCTCCACCTTAACAATGAGCAGTTCTTC CASSSYGLHLNNEQFF - TRBJ2-1 TRBV7-2 -
TGCAGTGCTAGTGGACAGTACAATGAGCAGTTCTTC CSASGQYNEQFF - TRBJ2-1 TRBV20-1 -
TGTGCCAGCAGTCCTCTGACCGCAACTAATGAAAAACTGTTTTTT CASSPLTATNEKLFF few TRBJ1-4 TRBV12-3/TRBV12-4 -
TGTGCCAGTAGTCCCCGGGCACACAATGAGCAGTTCTTC CASSPRAHNEQFF - TRBJ2-1 TRBV19 -
TGTGCCAGCACCCAAACAGGTTATGGCTACACCTTC CASTQTGYGYTF - TRBJ1-2 TRBV5-4 -
TGTGCCAGCAGCTTAGTAACTAGCGGGAGTGAGACCCAGTACTTC CASSLVTSGSETQYF once TRBJ2-5 TRBV7-9 TRBD2
TGTGCCAGCAGCCCTAGTACCGGACTAGCTTTGAGGAATGAGCAGTTCTTC CASSPSTGLALRNEQFF - TRBJ2-1 TRBV7-8 TRBD2
TGCGCCAGCAGCCCCGCAGTTGGGGGGGGCACAGATACGCAGTATTTT CASSPAVGGGTDTQYF - TRBJ2-3 TRBV4-3 TRBD2
TGTGCCAGCAGTGTACCCGGAGGGTACTATGGCTACACCTTC CASSVPGGYYGYTF - TRBJ1-2 TRBV28 -
TGCAGTGCTGCTCCCGGGAGGGCCCCCGATGAGCAGTTCTTC CSAAPGRAPDEQFF - TRBJ2-1 TRBV20-1 TRBD2
TGTGCCAGCAGCTTGTTTGGGGGGGGACTAGCGCGCGAGCAGTACTTC CASSLFGGGLAREQYF - TRBJ2-7 TRBV5-6 TRBD2
TGTGCCAGCAGTTCCACTACCTGGACTCAGGGGATCCAGTTCTTC CASSSTTWTQGIQFF many TRBJ2-1 TRBV12-3/TRBV12-4 -
TGCGCCAGCAGCCAAGATCTAGCGGGAGGGATTAGTACAGATACGCAGTATTTT CASSQDLAGGISTDTQYF - TRBJ2-3 TRBV4-3 TRBD2
TGCAGCGCAGGGAGGGAGCATGAGCAGTTCTTC CSAGREHEQFF - TRBJ2-1 TRBV29-1 TRBD2
TGTGCCAGCAGCTTCGACAGGGGAGAGAACGAGCAGTACTTC CASSFDRGENEQYF many TRBJ2-7 TRBV7-2 TRBD1